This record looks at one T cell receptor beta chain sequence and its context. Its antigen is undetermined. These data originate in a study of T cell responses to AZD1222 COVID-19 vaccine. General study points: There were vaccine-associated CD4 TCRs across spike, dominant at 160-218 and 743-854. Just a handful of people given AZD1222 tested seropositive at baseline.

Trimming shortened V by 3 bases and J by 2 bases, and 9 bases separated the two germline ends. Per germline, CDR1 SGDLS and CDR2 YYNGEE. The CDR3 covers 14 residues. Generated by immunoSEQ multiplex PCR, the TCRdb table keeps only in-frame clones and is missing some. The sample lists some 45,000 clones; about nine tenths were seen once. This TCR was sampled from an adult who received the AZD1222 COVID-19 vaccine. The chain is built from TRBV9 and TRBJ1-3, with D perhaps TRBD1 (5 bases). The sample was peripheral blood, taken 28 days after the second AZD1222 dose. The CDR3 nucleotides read TGTGCCAGCAGCGGTACAGGAGCTGGAAACACCATATATTTT. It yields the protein CASSGTGAGNTIYF.